The 9 T cell receptor beta chains below were found in one sample sequenced in a study of OX40 agonist ivuxolimab in advanced cancers. The protocol was immunoSEQ multiplex PCR, while the TCRdb copy is restricted to in-frame clones and leaves out a portion. Of roughly 43,000 clones listed, approximately 84% are singletons. The specimen comprised CD4+ or CD8+ T cells sorted from blood, sampled in a trial of the OX40 agonist ivuxolimab. The receptors were gathered from an adult with an advanced solid tumor such as melanoma, head and neck, liver or kidney cancer.

The chain combines TRBV7-2 with TRBJ2-1, with a tentative D call TRBD2 (7 bases). V was clipped by 1 base and J by 6 bases, with 10 bases between them. CDR1 and CDR2 from the germline V gene are SGHTA and FQGNSA. The CDR3 consists of 14 residues. The chain's CDR3 is CASSLVGGANEQFF. The CDR3 DNA follows: TGTGCCAGCAGCTTAGTAGGGGGGGCCAATGAGCAGTTCTTC. The whole variable domain, remainder taken from reference TRBV7-2 and TRBJ2-1, is GAGVSQSPSNKVTEKGKDVELRCDPISGHTALYWYRQSLGQGLEFLIYFQGNSAPDKSGLPSDRFSAERTGGSVSTLTIQRTQQEDSAVYLCASSLVGGANEQFFGPGTRLTVL.

This rearrangement joins TRBV15 to TRBJ1-4; TRBD1 might be the D (5 bases). The CDR3 has 15 amino acids. The germline gives CDR1 LNHNV, CDR2 YYDKDF (reference sequence). V was cut by 1 base and J by 5 bases, with 11 bases left in between. The CDR3 loop reads CATSRAGGRNEKLFF. DNA of the CDR3: TGTGCCACCAGCAGAGCCGGGGGAAGAAATGAAAAACTGTTTTTT. The variable domain in full, completed from reference TRBV15 and TRBJ1-4, reads DAMVIQNPRYQVTQFGKPVTLSCSQTLNHNVMYWYQQKSSQAPKLLFHYYDKDFNNEADTPDNFQSRRPNTSFCFLDIRSPGLGDTAMYLCATSRAGGRNEKLFFGSGTQLSVL.

This chain links TRBV14 with TRBJ2-5; 7 bases match TRBD1. V shed 4 bases, J shed 5 bases, and the junction held 7 bases outside the gene matches. Germline CDR1 reads SGHDN; CDR2 reads FVKESK. The CDR3 contains 14 residues. The CDR3 region has the DNA TGTGCCAGCAGCCCCCTTAGCAGGGGGGAGACCCAGTACTTC. Translated, it gives CASSPLSRGETQYF.

This rearrangement joins TRBV19 to TRBJ2-5, with TRBD1 matching over 7 bases. The CDR3 length is 15 residues. The V gene end was trimmed by 4 bases and the J gene end by 2 bases; junction bases not matched to a gene: 7. The germline V gene encodes CDR1 LNHDA and CDR2 SQIVND (reference sequence). The CDR3 reads CASSNITRGQETQYF. CDR3 coding DNA: TGTGCCAGTAGTAATATTACCAGGGGGCAAGAGACCCAGTACTTC.

This clone was found a few times. The chain uses TRBV2 and TRBJ1-1; maybe TRBD1 (6 bases). The germline V and J ends were trimmed by 6 bases and 1 base, with 9 bases remaining between them. The CDR3 runs 13 residues. Germline-derived CDR1 and CDR2 are SNHLY and FYNNEI. The CDR3 loop reads CASRAQGNTEAFF. The DNA for the CDR3 is TGTGCCAGCAGGGCACAGGGGAACACTGAAGCTTTCTTT.

The chain couples TRBV2 to TRBJ2-7; 8 bases line up with TRBD1. The V segment lost 8 bases and the J segment 0 bases; nucleotides outside the gene matches: 12. Germline CDR1 is SNHLY and CDR2 is FYNNEI. The CDR3 sequence is 16 residues long. CDR3 sequence reads: CASAETGDLLSYEQYF. The CDR3 nucleotides read TGTGCCAGCGCCGAGACAGGGGACCTCCTCTCCTACGAGCAGTACTTC. The full variable domain, in which reference TRBV2 and TRBJ2-7 provide the parts outside the CDR3, is EPEVTQTPSHQVTQMGQEVILRCVPISNHLYFYWYRQILGQKVEFLVSFYNNEISEKSEIFDDQFSVERPDGSNFTLKIRSTKLEDSAMYFCASAETGDLLSYEQYFGPGTRLTVT.

V is TRBV5-1 and J is TRBJ2-3, with D possibly matching TRBD2 (5 bases). Trimming removed 6 bases from V and 3 bases from J, with 11 bases in between. Per the germline V gene, CDR1 is SGHRS and CDR2 is YFSETQ. This CDR3 contains 13 residues. The CDR3 DNA follows: TGCGCCAGCACCCCACTAGTTACAGATACGCAGTATTTT. Its protein product is CASTPLVTDTQYF.

The rearrangement links TRBV18 to TRBJ1-2; D remains unclear. Germline-derived CDR1 and CDR2 are KGHSH and LQKENI. The CDR3 runs to 14 residues. V lost 3 bases to trimming and J lost 3 bases, with 11 bases between them. The CDR3 here is CASSPGTRDYGYTF. DNA of the CDR3: TGTGCCAGCTCACCTGGTACCCGGGACTATGGCTACACCTTC.

The chain links TRBV27 to TRBJ2-2; a weak D match, TRBD1 (6 bases). Deletions cut 6 bases from V and 0 bases from J, with 11 bases between. Germline CDR1 MNHEY, CDR2 SMNVEV (reference sequence). CDR3 length equals 15 residues. The CDR3 here is CASRLQGPNTGELFF. The CDR3 DNA sequence: TGTGCCAGCAGACTACAGGGACCGAACACCGGGGAGCTGTTTTTT.